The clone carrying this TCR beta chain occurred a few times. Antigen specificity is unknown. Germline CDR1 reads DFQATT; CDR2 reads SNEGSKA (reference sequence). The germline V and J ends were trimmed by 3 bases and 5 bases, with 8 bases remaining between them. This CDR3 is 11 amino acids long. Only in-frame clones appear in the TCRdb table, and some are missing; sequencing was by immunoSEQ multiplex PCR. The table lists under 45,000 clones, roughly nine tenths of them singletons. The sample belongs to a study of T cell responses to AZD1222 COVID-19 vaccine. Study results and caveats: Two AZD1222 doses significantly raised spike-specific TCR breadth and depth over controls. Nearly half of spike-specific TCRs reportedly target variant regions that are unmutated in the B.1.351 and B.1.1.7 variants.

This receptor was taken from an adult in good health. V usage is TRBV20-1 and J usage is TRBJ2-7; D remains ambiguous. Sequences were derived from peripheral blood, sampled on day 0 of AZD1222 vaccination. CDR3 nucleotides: TGCAGTGCTAGCGGGTCGAACGAGCAGTACTTC. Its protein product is CSASGSNEQYF.